The source of this T cell receptor (beta chain) is a study of cytomegalovirus exposure and HLA in healthy donors. The germline CDR1 and CDR2 sequences are MNHNS and SASEGT. This CDR3 is built from 14 residues. V was cut by 1 base and J by 5 bases, with 11 bases left in between. Primers for the PCR totalled 60 Vbeta and 13 Jbeta. TCRdb's copy holds only in-frame clones and misses some; the assay was immunoSEQ multiplex PCR. The sample totals 65,000 to 95,000 clones. Points on this clone: Antigen: not known.

Whole-study findings and limits: Both high specificity and high sensitivity reportedly marked the classifier's diagnosis of cytomegalovirus status. The CMV antigen specificity of a few CMV-associated chains was confirmed through in vitro analysis.

The receptor was derived from a woman in her sixties or seventies in good health and CMV-seronegative. Sample: PBMCs. This chain links TRBV6-1 with TRBJ1-2; D not resolved. This CDR3 is CASSEDGTDYGYTF. The CDR3 nucleotides are TGTGCCAGCAGTGAAGATGGAACAGATTATGGCTACACCTTC.